This TCR beta chain originates from a study of beta chain features in type 1 diabetes. Across the study: There was similarity between patients and healthy donors in age, gender and cell yields.

TCRB transcripts that were expressed got sequenced, as all of the isolated RNA had been reverse transcribed. Clones were read by immunoSEQ multiplex PCR, and TCRdb kept only the in-frame ones, dropping some. In the table there are about 160,000 clones, around 8.3% of which are singletons. In the case of this clone: Its cognate antigen is unknown.

Study-wide points: Relative to healthy donors, patients appeared to have naive, central memory and Treg TCRB repertoires that were more similar. Insertion counts at VDJ junctions were lower in type 1 diabetes patients, who also showed more deletions there. Cells with high TCR expression could be over-represented when cDNA is sequenced. Among patients with Type 1 diabetes, TCRB CDR3s were moderately but significantly shorter in every one of the four CD4+ subsets.

The CDR3 extends over 14 amino acids. V shed 9 bases, J shed 3 bases, and the junction held 7 bases outside the gene matches. Germline loops: CDR1 MNHNS, CDR2 SASEGT. This sequence originates from a young woman with type 1 diabetes. The gene calls are TRBV6-1 and TRBJ2-5; 10 bases are shared with TRBD1. Sequencing was performed on central memory CD4+ T cells from blood. CDR3 DNA sequence: TGTGCCAGAACCGGGACAGGGGACGAAGAGACCCAGTACTTC. The encoded protein is CARTGTGDEETQYF.